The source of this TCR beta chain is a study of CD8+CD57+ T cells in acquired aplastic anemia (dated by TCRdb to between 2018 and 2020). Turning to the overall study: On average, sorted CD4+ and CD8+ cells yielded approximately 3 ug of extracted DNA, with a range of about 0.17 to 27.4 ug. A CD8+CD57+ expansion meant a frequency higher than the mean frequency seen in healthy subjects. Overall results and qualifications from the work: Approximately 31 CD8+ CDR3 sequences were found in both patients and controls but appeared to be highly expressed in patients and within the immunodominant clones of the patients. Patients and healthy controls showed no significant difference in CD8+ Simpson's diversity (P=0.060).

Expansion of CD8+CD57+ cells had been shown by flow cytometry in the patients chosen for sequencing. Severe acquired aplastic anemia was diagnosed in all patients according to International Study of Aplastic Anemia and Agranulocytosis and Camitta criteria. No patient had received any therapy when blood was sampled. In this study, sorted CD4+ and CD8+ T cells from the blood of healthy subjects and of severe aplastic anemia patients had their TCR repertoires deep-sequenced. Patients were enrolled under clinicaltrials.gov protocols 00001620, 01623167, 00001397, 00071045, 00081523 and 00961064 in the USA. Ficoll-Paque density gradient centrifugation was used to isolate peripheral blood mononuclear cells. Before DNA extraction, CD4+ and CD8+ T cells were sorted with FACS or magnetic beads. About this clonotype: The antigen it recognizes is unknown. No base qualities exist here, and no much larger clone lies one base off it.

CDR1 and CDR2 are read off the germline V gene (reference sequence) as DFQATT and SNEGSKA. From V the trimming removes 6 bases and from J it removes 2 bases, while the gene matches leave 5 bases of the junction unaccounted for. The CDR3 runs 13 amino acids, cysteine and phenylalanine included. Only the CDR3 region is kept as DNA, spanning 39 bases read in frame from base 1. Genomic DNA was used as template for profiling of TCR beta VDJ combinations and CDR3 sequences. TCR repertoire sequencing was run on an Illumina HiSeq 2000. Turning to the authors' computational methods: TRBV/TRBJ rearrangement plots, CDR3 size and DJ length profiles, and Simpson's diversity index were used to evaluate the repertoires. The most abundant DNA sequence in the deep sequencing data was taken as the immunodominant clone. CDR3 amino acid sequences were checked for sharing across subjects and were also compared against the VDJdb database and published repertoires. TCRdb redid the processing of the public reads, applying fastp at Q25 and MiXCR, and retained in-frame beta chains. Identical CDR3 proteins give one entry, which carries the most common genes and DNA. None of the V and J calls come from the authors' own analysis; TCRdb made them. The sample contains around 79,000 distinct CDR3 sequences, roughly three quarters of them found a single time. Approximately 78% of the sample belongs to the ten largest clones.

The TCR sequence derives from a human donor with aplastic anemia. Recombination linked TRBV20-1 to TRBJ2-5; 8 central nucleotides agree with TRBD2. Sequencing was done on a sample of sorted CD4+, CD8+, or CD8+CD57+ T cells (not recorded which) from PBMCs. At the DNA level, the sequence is TGCAGTGCCACGGGGGGGAGACAAGAGACCCAGTACTTC. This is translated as CSATGGRQETQYF.